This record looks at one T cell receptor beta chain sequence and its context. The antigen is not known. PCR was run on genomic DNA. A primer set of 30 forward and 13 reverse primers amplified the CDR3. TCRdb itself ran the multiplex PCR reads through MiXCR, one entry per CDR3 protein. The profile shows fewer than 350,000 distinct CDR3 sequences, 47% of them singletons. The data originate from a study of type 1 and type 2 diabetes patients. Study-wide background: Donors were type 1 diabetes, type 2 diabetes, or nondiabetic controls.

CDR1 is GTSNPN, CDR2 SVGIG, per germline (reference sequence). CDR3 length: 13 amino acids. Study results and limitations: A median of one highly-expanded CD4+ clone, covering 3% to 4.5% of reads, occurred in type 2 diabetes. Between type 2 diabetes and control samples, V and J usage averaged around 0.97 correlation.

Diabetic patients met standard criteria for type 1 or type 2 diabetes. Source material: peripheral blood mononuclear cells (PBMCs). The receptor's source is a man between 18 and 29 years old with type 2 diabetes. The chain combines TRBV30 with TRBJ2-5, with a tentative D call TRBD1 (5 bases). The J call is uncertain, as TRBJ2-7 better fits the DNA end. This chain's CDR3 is CAWRDGARYEQYF. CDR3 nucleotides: TGTGCCTGGAGAGATGGGGCGAGGTACGAGCAGTACTTC.